A selection of T cell receptor beta chains follows, all from one sample in a study of T-cell reconstitution after alpha-beta-depleted transplantation in children. One entry per CDR3 protein results from TCRdb running MiXCR on the PCR reads. Of fewer than 40,000 distinct CDR3 sequences in the sample, around 7% were seen once. Specimen: peripheral blood, collected 60 days after TCRalphabeta/CD19-depleted stem cell transplant. The receptors here all came from a child less than two years old who had a stem cell transplant for acute myeloid leukemia, so the T cells may come from the graft donor. CDR3s leave out the opening cysteine and the closing phenylalanine or tryptophan. D genes are given only for firm matches.

v_gene: TRBV6-6
j_gene: TRBJ2-7
d_gene: NA
CDR3aa: ASSRTVSEQY

v_gene: TRBV11-2
j_gene: TRBJ2-1
d_gene: NA
CDR3aa: ASTLIGGEQF

v_gene: TRBV4-3
j_gene: TRBJ1-1
d_gene: NA
CDR3aa: ASSQEDINTEAF

v_gene: TRBV6-1
j_gene: TRBJ2-2
d_gene: NA
CDR3aa: ASSVGVTGELF

v_gene: TRBV10-3
j_gene: TRBJ2-5
d_gene: NA
CDR3aa: AISEGGGRETQY

v_gene: TRBV12-3/TRBV12-4
j_gene: TRBJ2-7
d_gene: NA
CDR3aa: ASSLEDRNEQY

v_gene: TRBV6-5
j_gene: TRBJ1-1
d_gene: NA
CDR3aa: ASSYTVGGSGTEAF

v_gene: TRBV29-1
j_gene: TRBJ1-3
d_gene: NA
CDR3aa: SGRFSGNTIY

v_gene: TRBV7-2
j_gene: TRBJ1-1
d_gene: NA
CDR3aa: ASSLAAGPGTEAF

v_gene: TRBV9
j_gene: TRBJ2-7
d_gene: NA
CDR3aa: ASSATGLYEQY

v_gene: TRBV12-3/TRBV12-4
j_gene: TRBJ1-5
d_gene: TRBD1
CDR3aa: ASRKGQGNQPQH

v_gene: TRBV20-1
j_gene: TRBJ1-2
d_gene: NA
CDR3aa: SARDLLGSNGYT

v_gene: TRBV12-3/TRBV12-4
j_gene: TRBJ1-1
d_gene: TRBD1
CDR3aa: ASSATGTGGWNTEAF

v_gene: TRBV29-1
j_gene: TRBJ2-6
d_gene: NA
CDR3aa: SVVTEDLSGANVLT

v_gene: TRBV2
j_gene: TRBJ1-2
d_gene: TRBD1
CDR3aa: ATLGTANYGYT

v_gene: TRBV21-1
j_gene: TRBJ1-4
d_gene: NA
CDR3aa: ASSKGTFNREGATNEKLF

v_gene: TRBV20-1
j_gene: TRBJ2-7
d_gene: NA
CDR3aa: SARESHRPYEQY

v_gene: TRBV28
j_gene: TRBJ2-5
d_gene: TRBD1
CDR3aa: ASSLSGQPQETQY

v_gene: TRBV3-1
j_gene: TRBJ2-5
d_gene: TRBD2
CDR3aa: ASSLSSAGAETQY

v_gene: TRBV28
j_gene: TRBJ2-7
d_gene: NA
CDR3aa: ASSAGVREQY

v_gene: TRBV3-1
j_gene: TRBJ2-7
d_gene: NA
CDR3aa: ASSQDRRGYDEQY

v_gene: TRBV12-5
j_gene: TRBJ2-3
d_gene: TRBD2
CDR3aa: ASALTSGTDTQY

v_gene: TRBV6-2/TRBV6-3
j_gene: TRBJ2-7
d_gene: NA
CDR3aa: ASSYSEWDSPYEQY

v_gene: TRBV3-1
j_gene: TRBJ2-5
d_gene: TRBD2
CDR3aa: ASTPGTSGGAWETQY

v_gene: TRBV20-1
j_gene: TRBJ1-5
d_gene: NA
CDR3aa: SARSPSGVRLWDQPQH

v_gene: TRBV29-1
j_gene: TRBJ2-7
d_gene: NA
CDR3aa: SVDGQGYEQY

v_gene: TRBV21-1
j_gene: TRBJ2-3
d_gene: NA
CDR3aa: ASSPTGETDTQY

v_gene: TRBV7-9
j_gene: TRBJ2-5
d_gene: TRBD2
CDR3aa: ASSTRLARETQY

v_gene: TRBV10-3
j_gene: TRBJ1-4
d_gene: NA
CDR3aa: AIRGGRGSEKLF

v_gene: TRBV2
j_gene: TRBJ2-5
d_gene: NA
CDR3aa: ASSEGGQGQETQY

v_gene: TRBV28
j_gene: TRBJ2-7
d_gene: NA
CDR3aa: ASSLTYEQY

v_gene: TRBV4-3
j_gene: TRBJ2-3
d_gene: TRBD1
CDR3aa: ASGLFWDRVADTQY

v_gene: TRBV15
j_gene: TRBJ2-3
d_gene: NA
CDR3aa: ATSNGGDTQY

v_gene: TRBV12-3/TRBV12-4
j_gene: TRBJ1-5
d_gene: NA
CDR3aa: ASSGQNDQPQH

v_gene: TRBV7-9
j_gene: TRBJ2-4
d_gene: TRBD1
CDR3aa: ASSLKDRGNIQY

v_gene: TRBV7-9
j_gene: TRBJ1-2
d_gene: TRBD1
CDR3aa: ASSTPGGPLHGYT

v_gene: TRBV10-3
j_gene: TRBJ2-7
d_gene: NA
CDR3aa: AISESGGANYEQY

v_gene: TRBV7-6
j_gene: TRBJ2-7
d_gene: NA
CDR3aa: ASSSEGHYEQY

v_gene: TRBV6-1
j_gene: TRBJ1-5
d_gene: NA
CDR3aa: ASSEDGNDNQPQH

v_gene: TRBV28
j_gene: TRBJ2-5
d_gene: NA
CDR3aa: ASSLYGLANQETQY

v_gene: TRBV9
j_gene: TRBJ1-1
d_gene: NA
CDR3aa: ASAPGHQNTEAF

v_gene: TRBV5-6
j_gene: TRBJ1-1
d_gene: TRBD1
CDR3aa: ASSLEGQVVTEAF

v_gene: TRBV7-2
j_gene: TRBJ2-7
d_gene: NA
CDR3aa: ASQRIGGHREY

v_gene: TRBV19
j_gene: TRBJ1-1
d_gene: TRBD1
CDR3aa: ASSTLTGVNTEAF

v_gene: TRBV28
j_gene: TRBJ1-1
d_gene: NA
CDR3aa: ASSLSDTEAF

v_gene: TRBV6-5
j_gene: TRBJ1-5
d_gene: NA
CDR3aa: ASSLGGKNQPQH

v_gene: TRBV7-6
j_gene: TRBJ2-3
d_gene: TRBD1
CDR3aa: ASTLTGGSDTQY

v_gene: TRBV18
j_gene: TRBJ1-5
d_gene: TRBD1
CDR3aa: ASSPRTWDRGNQPQH

v_gene: TRBV5-5
j_gene: TRBJ2-3
d_gene: NA
CDR3aa: ASSLLGRPRDTQY

v_gene: TRBV6-2/TRBV6-3
j_gene: TRBJ1-2
d_gene: TRBD1
CDR3aa: ASRPFRDRKGYT

v_gene: TRBV29-1
j_gene: TRBJ1-1
d_gene: NA
CDR3aa: TACWNTEAF

v_gene: TRBV6-5
j_gene: TRBJ2-6
d_gene: NA
CDR3aa: ASTTPRQGGSGANVLT

v_gene: TRBV7-9
j_gene: TRBJ2-5
d_gene: NA
CDR3aa: ASSPTSSYETQY

v_gene: TRBV7-9
j_gene: TRBJ2-1
d_gene: TRBD1
CDR3aa: ASPTGESEQF

v_gene: TRBV29-1
j_gene: TRBJ2-3
d_gene: NA
CDR3aa: SVGRVIDTQY

v_gene: TRBV27
j_gene: TRBJ2-7
d_gene: TRBD1
CDR3aa: ASSSTGNHEQY

v_gene: TRBV9
j_gene: TRBJ2-1
d_gene: NA
CDR3aa: ASSVDSHEQF

v_gene: TRBV5-1
j_gene: TRBJ2-5
d_gene: NA
CDR3aa: ASSGDRDNRLETQY

v_gene: TRBV6-5
j_gene: TRBJ2-1
d_gene: NA
CDR3aa: ASSYSVRGYEQF

v_gene: TRBV9
j_gene: TRBJ2-5
d_gene: TRBD2
CDR3aa: ASSVVGGETQY